A single sample gave rise to the 3 T cell receptor beta chains below, sequenced in a study of graft-versus-host responses after intestinal transplantation. Sequenced by immunoSEQ multiplex PCR; TCRdb stores in-frame clones only, minus some. The sample has roughly 3,900 clones; roughly 85% are singletons. Graft specimens yielded both intraepithelial and lamina propria lymphocytes. This specimen was ileum tissue, taken about 93 weeks after intestinal transplant. The receptors here all came from a human patient who received an intestinal transplant, so some T cells may come from the graft donor.

The chain employs TRBV7-9 and TRBJ1-1; D not resolved. This CDR3 has 14 amino acids. V shed 1 base and J shed 4 bases, with 10 bases lying between them. Germline V lookup: CDR1 SEHNR, CDR2 FQNEAQ (reference sequence). CDR3 DNA sequence: TGTGCCAGCAGCTTAGGAGCAGAAGGCACTGAAGCTTTCTTT. Translating it yields CASSLGAEGTEAFF. The full variable domain, with the rest looked up from reference TRBV7-9 and TRBJ1-1, is DTGVSQNPRHKITKRGQNVTFRCDPISEHNRLYWYRQTLGQGPEFLTYFQNEAQLEKSRLLSDRFSAERPKGSFSTLEIQRTEQGDSAMYLCASSLGAEGTEAFFGQGTRLTVV.

Worth noting for this clone: Germline and junction disagree at one end, which may indicate a read error. The J gene is TRBJ1-1, the V gene TRBV2; no clear D. From germline, CDR1 is SNHLY and CDR2 FYNNEI. The CDR3 runs 12 residues. CDR3 residues: CASSDGGPEAFF. CDR3 DNA sequence: TGTGCCAGCAGTGACGGCGGCCCTGAGGCTTTCTTT.

The chain recombines TRBV2 with TRBJ1-2, with unresolved D. CDR3 size: 14 residues. V was cut by 3 bases and J by 0 bases, with 8 bases left in between. The germline CDR1 and CDR2 sequences are SNHLY and FYNNEI. The CDR3 spells CASSEEGSNYGYTF. CDR3 nucleotide sequence: TGTGCCAGCAGTGAGGAAGGATCTAACTATGGCTACACCTTC.